Listed here are 29 T cell receptor beta chains from one sample, sequenced in a study of shared clonotypes between healthy human individuals. Sequenced by immunoSEQ multiplex PCR; TCRdb stores in-frame clones only, minus some. The table has 2 million to 2.5 million clones, 85% to 95% seen once. Sequencing was carried out using naive CD4+ T cells from PBMCs. Indicated subset: CD45RA+ positively selected. These receptor sequences come from a man aged 18 to 30 in good health. Some clones in this sample may be carry-over from other donors' samples.

The J gene is TRBJ2-5, the V gene TRBV7-2; TRBD2 matches at 7 bases. The DNA end favors TRBJ2-7, so the J call may be wrong. Per the germline V gene, CDR1 is SGHTA and CDR2 is FQGNSA. CDR3 size: 13 residues. Here the CDR3 reads CASSRDYRYEQYF. In nucleotides, the CDR3 is TGTGCCAGCAGCCGGGACTACCGCTACGAGCAGTACTTC.

The sample holds one count of this clone. This chain uses TRBV9 with TRBJ2-7; a weak D match, TRBD2 (6 bases). Germline values: CDR1 SGDLS, CDR2 YYNGEE. The CDR3 sequence is 15 residues long. The ends were cut back, 5 bases at V and 7 bases at J, with 22 bases in the middle. In nucleotides, the CDR3 is TGTGCCAGCAGTTCAAGTGGGGGGACGGCTCGAGAGCAGTACTTC. Its translation: CASSSSGGTAREQYF.

As to this clone: Other DNA sequences from this sample encode an identical CDR3 as well. The V and J genes are TRBV5-1 and TRBJ1-1; a possible D gene is TRBD1 (5 bases). The germline gives CDR1 SGHRS, CDR2 YFSETQ. Trimming removed 2 bases from V and 0 bases from J, with 8 bases in between. The CDR3 length is 14 residues. As DNA, the CDR3 is TGCGCCAGCAGCTTTGACAGCATGAACACTGAAGCTTTCTTT. The encoded protein is CASSFDSMNTEAFF.

The J gene is TRBJ1-1, the V gene TRBV19; no reliable D call. Germline V gene data show CDR1 as LNHDA and CDR2 as SQIVND (reference sequence). The length of the CDR3 is 14 residues. V lost 3 bases and J 2 bases, leaving 10 bases between the germline ends. The CDR3 DNA reads TGTGCCAGTAGTATTGGCGGAATAAACACTGAAGCTTTCTTT. Its protein product is CASSIGGINTEAFF.

The rearrangement links TRBV7-6 to TRBJ2-5, with D perhaps TRBD2 (5 bases). The germline V and J ends were trimmed by 4 bases and 3 bases, with 15 bases remaining between them. Germline CDR1 reads SGHVS; CDR2 reads FNYEAQ. The CDR3 loop spans 15 amino acids. DNA of the CDR3: TGTGCCAGCAGCTCCGGGGTGGCGGAGAAAGAGACCCAGTACTTC. Translation: CASSSGVAEKETQYF.

The rearrangement joins TRBV28 to TRBJ1-5; D uncertain. The germline CDR1 and CDR2 sequences are MDHEN and SYDVKM. Trimming pared 4 bases from V and 0 bases from J, leaving 13 bases between. The length of the CDR3 is 16 residues. CDR3 DNA: TGTGCCAGCAGTTGGGAAGGGTGGTATAGCAATCAGCCCCAGCATTTT. The encoded protein is CASSWEGWYSNQPQHF.

The chain has TRBV18 and TRBJ2-5; D might be TRBD1 (5 bases). The germline V and J ends were trimmed by 0 bases and 2 bases, with 10 bases remaining between them. The length of the CDR3 is 15 residues. Germline assignment: CDR1 KGHSH and CDR2 LQKENI. CDR3 loop: CASSPPTERQETQYF. The CDR3 region has the DNA TGTGCCAGCTCACCACCGACAGAAAGACAAGAGACCCAGTACTTC.

The chain links TRBV5-1 to TRBJ1-4, with 7 bases that match TRBD1. This CDR3 is 15 amino acids long. After removal of 5 bases from V and 5 bases from J, the junction contained 9 bases not matched to a gene. From germline, CDR1 is SGHRS and CDR2 YFSETQ. This chain's CDR3 is CASRPTGVGNEKLFF. The CDR3 DNA follows: TGCGCCAGCAGACCCACAGGGGTCGGGAATGAAAAACTGTTTTTT.

This sequence joins TRBV28 and TRBJ1-5; D may be TRBD1 (6 bases). From germline, CDR1 is MDHEN and CDR2 SYDVKM. V lost 3 bases, J lost 2 bases, and 14 bases lay in between. CDR3 length: 16 residues. In DNA, the CDR3 is TGTGCCAGCAGTTTCACTTACAGGGTTGGCAATCAGCCCCAGCATTTT. Amino acid sequence: CASSFTYRVGNQPQHF.

This chain links TRBV7-9 with TRBJ2-1; 11 positions match TRBD1. Per the germline V gene, CDR1 is SEHNR and CDR2 is FQNEAQ (reference sequence). The CDR3 covers 15 residues. J gave up 7 bases and V 5 bases, and 7 bases lay outside the gene matches. The CDR3 nucleotides read TGTGCCAGCAGCACCGGGACAGGGGGAAAAAATGAGCAGTTCTTC. It yields the protein CASSTGTGGKNEQFF.

The chain joins TRBV5-5 to TRBJ1-2, with unresolved D. CDR1 and CDR2 from the germline V gene are SGHKS and YYEKEE (reference sequence). This CDR3 spans 14 amino acids. Between the trimmed V and J ends, which lost 0 bases and 5 bases, there was a span of 11 bases. Here the CDR3 DNA reads TGTGCCAGCAGCTTGGGCGGCACTTCATATGGCTACACCTTC. It codes for CASSLGGTSYGYTF.

V and J are TRBV18 and TRBJ2-1; the D is unclear. This CDR3 comprises 15 residues. Per the germline V gene, CDR1 is KGHSH and CDR2 is LQKENI. Between the trimmed V and J ends, which lost 3 bases and 2 bases, there was a span of 11 bases. Here the CDR3 reads CASSPRAQPYNEQFF. CDR3 nucleotides: TGTGCCAGCTCACCTCGGGCGCAACCCTACAATGAGCAGTTCTTC. Based on the CDR3 plus reference TRBV18 and TRBJ2-1, the full variable domain is NAGVMQNPRHLVRRRGQEARLRCSPMKGHSHVYWYRQLPEEGLKFMVYLQKENIIDESGMPKERFSAEFPKEGPSILRIQQVVRGDSAAYFCASSPRAQPYNEQFFGPGTRLTVL.

The chain recombines TRBV18 with TRBJ1-4; the match to TRBD1 covers 7 bases. V was clipped by 2 bases and J by 0 bases; unmatched bases: 3. This CDR3 comprises 16 residues. Germline-derived CDR1 and CDR2 are KGHSH and LQKENI. CDR3 residues: CASSPDRVATNEKLFF. CDR3 in DNA: TGTGCCAGCTCACCAGACAGGGTTGCAACTAATGAAAAACTGTTTTTT.

The CDR3 bases are TGTGCCAGCAGTGCGTCACCGGGACAGGGAAATCAGCCCCAGCATTTT. Amino acid sequence: CASSASPGQGNQPQHF. This chain connects TRBV6-1 to TRBJ1-5, with 9 bases that match TRBD1. CDR3 length: 16 residues. Germline trimming cut 4 bases from V and 4 bases from J; bases unmatched to any gene: 8. Germline V lookup: CDR1 MNHNS, CDR2 SASEGT.

The genes are TRBV5-1 and TRBJ1-2; no definite D call. The germline V and J ends were trimmed by 2 bases and 2 bases, with 10 bases remaining between them. This CDR3 contains 14 residues. CDR1 is SGHRS, CDR2 YFSETQ, per germline. The CDR3 DNA follows: TGCGCCAGCAGCTTTGAGACCGGGAACTATGGCTACACCTTC. Its protein is CASSFETGNYGYTF.

V is TRBV5-5 and J is TRBJ2-2, with 7 bases fitting TRBD1. The V gene's germline CDR1 is SGHKS and CDR2 YYEKEE (reference sequence). V lost 7 bases and J lost 2; bases outside the gene matches: 8. This CDR3 contains 15 residues. CDR3 loop: CASSRGTANTGELFF. As DNA, the CDR3 is TGTGCCAGCTCCAGAGGGACAGCAAACACCGGGGAGCTGTTTTTT.

The CDR3 sequence: CASSARGTSGGNEQFF. DNA for the CDR3: TGCGCCAGCAGCGCTAGAGGGACTAGCGGAGGCAATGAGCAGTTCTTC. The J gene is TRBJ2-1, the V gene TRBV5-1; 11 bases agree with TRBD2. Looked up from germline, CDR1 is SGHRS and CDR2 is YFSETQ. This CDR3 has 16 amino acids. The V segment lost 4 bases and the J segment 6 bases; nucleotides outside the gene matches: 9.

The chain uses TRBV7-2 and TRBJ2-1; tentatively, D is TRBD1 (6 bases). Germline-derived CDR1 and CDR2 are SGHTA and FQGNSA. This CDR3 is 15 amino acids long. Trimming cost V 6 bases and J 2 bases, with 14 bases left between them. CDR3 loop: CASRGGQLTYNEQFF. CDR3 DNA: TGTGCCAGCAGGGGTGGACAGCTAACCTACAATGAGCAGTTCTTC.

The gene calls are TRBV28 and TRBJ2-1, with TRBD2 as a possible D gene (6 bases). Germline CDR1 and CDR2: MDHEN and SYDVKM. The length of the CDR3 is 12 residues. V lost 3 bases, J lost 12 bases, and 12 bases lay in between. The CDR3 sequence: CASSFWLGGQFF. In DNA form, the CDR3 reads TGTGCCAGCAGTTTTTGGCTGGGAGGGCAGTTCTTC.

The chain has TRBV28 and TRBJ1-2; D is unresolved. This CDR3 comprises 15 residues. V was clipped by 6 bases and J by 8 bases, with 22 bases between them. Germline V gene lookup returns CDR1 MDHEN and CDR2 SYDVKM. DNA of the CDR3: TGTGCCAGCAGAAGAACCGGGCCGGCCCTAGGAGGCTACACCTTC. It is translated as CASRRTGPALGGYTF.

V and J are TRBV18 and TRBJ2-7; 10 positions agree with TRBD1. The CDR3 runs 16 residues. The J segment lost 0 bases and the V segment lost 3 bases, leaving 5 bases of the junction unmatched. The germline V gene encodes CDR1 KGHSH and CDR2 LQKENI. CDR3 nucleotides: TGTGCCAGCTCACCCTCGACAGGGGGCACCTCCTACGAGCAGTACTTC. It specifies CASSPSTGGTSYEQYF.

This rearrangement joins TRBV2 to TRBJ1-5; TRBD1 aligns across 8 bases. Germline loops: CDR1 SNHLY, CDR2 FYNNEI. The CDR3 is 15 amino acids. V gave up 6 bases and J gave up 2 bases; unmatched junction bases: 6. CDR3: CASRDFRGRNQPQHF. The CDR3 DNA reads TGTGCCAGCAGGGATTTCAGGGGGCGCAATCAGCCCCAGCATTTT.

J is TRBJ1-2 and V is TRBV9; D gene uncertain. The CDR3 extends over 10 amino acids. V gave up 0 bases and J gave up 7 bases, with 1 base separating them. Germline V gene data show CDR1 as SGDLS and CDR2 as YYNGEE. CDR3 DNA sequence: TGTGCCAGCAGCGTAGGTGGCTACACCTTC. This sequence encodes CASSVGGYTF.

Only one count was recorded for this clone. The chain has TRBV5-6 and TRBJ2-7, with no clear D. Germline loops: CDR1 SGHDT, CDR2 YYEEEE. The CDR3 totals 14 residues. V shed 5 bases and J shed 2 bases, with 14 bases lying between them. CDR3 protein: CASSSVRYPYEQYF. The CDR3 nucleotides are TGTGCCAGCAGTTCTGTACGCTACCCCTACGAGCAGTACTTC.

This chain uses TRBV6-1 with TRBJ1-4; D might be TRBD1 (5 bases). CDR1 and CDR2 (germline): MNHNS, SASEGT. The CDR3 totals 14 residues. Trimming took off 6 bases at V and 7 bases at J, with 15 bases between the two ends. The CDR3 spells CASRIRVRGEKLFF. In DNA form, the CDR3 reads TGTGCCAGCAGGATCAGGGTTCGTGGTGAAAAACTGTTTTTT.

The rearrangement uses TRBV21-1 and TRBJ1-2; the table calls TRBD1, which could not be checked here. TRBV21-1 is recorded as a pseudogene. This CDR3 is built from 16 residues. The CDR3 DNA reads as TGTGCCAGCAGCGCTTCCGGGGGACAGGGAGACTATGGCTACACCTTC. Its translation is CASSASGGQGDYGYTF.

The chain has TRBV19 and TRBJ2-1; TRBD2 might be the D (6 bases). The germline V and J ends were trimmed by 6 bases and 0 bases, with 15 bases remaining between them. Germline values: CDR1 LNHDA, CDR2 SQIVND (reference sequence). The CDR3 consists of 16 residues. CDR3 nucleotides: TGTGCCAGTAGGAGGAACCGGGAGAGCTCCTACAATGAGCAGTTCTTC. Residues: CASRRNRESSYNEQFF.

The chain couples TRBV18 to TRBJ2-3; a possible D gene is TRBD1 (6 bases). V dropped 3 bases and J dropped 2 bases, with 12 bases sitting between them. The germline V gene has CDR1 KGHSH and CDR2 LQKENI. The CDR3 runs 15 residues. The CDR3 here is CASSPTQGYTDTQYF. The CDR3 bases are TGTGCCAGCTCACCCACACAGGGTTACACAGATACGCAGTATTTT.

This clone occurred once. The genes are TRBV5-4 and TRBJ1-2; D remains unclear. Germline V gene lookup returns CDR1 SGHNT and CDR2 YYREEE (reference sequence). The CDR3 covers 16 residues. V was trimmed by 4 bases and J by 4 bases, leaving 20 bases between them. CDR3 sequence: CASSPSWDPRSYGYTF. The CDR3, as DNA: TGTGCCAGCAGCCCGTCTTGGGATCCACGTAGCTATGGCTACACCTTC. The entire variable domain, with the rest obtained from reference TRBV5-4 and TRBJ1-2, is as follows: ETGVTQSPTHLIKTRGQQVTLRCSSQSGHNTVSWYQQALGQGPQFIFQYYREEENGRGNFPPRFSGLQFPNYSSELNVNALELDDSALYLCASSPSWDPRSYGYTFGSGTRLTVV.